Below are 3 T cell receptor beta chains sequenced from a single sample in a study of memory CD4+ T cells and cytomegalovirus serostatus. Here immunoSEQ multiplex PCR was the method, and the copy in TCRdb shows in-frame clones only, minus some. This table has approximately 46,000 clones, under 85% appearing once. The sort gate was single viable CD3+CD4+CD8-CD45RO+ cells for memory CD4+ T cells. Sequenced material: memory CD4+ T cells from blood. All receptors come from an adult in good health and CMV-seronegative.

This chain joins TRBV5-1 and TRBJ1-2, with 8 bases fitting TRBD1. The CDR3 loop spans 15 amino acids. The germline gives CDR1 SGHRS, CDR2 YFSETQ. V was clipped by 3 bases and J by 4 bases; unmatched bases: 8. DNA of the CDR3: TGCGCCAGCAGCTCCGGACAGGGTGGTGGCTATGGCTACACCTTC. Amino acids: CASSSGQGGGYGYTF.

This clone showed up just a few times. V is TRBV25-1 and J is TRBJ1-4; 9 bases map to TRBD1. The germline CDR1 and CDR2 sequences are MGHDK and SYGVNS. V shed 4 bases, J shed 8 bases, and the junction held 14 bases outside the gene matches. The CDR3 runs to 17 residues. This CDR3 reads CASSAYPGDRVGEKLFF. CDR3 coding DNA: TGTGCCAGCAGTGCCTATCCGGGGGACAGGGTAGGCGAAAAACTGTTTTTT.

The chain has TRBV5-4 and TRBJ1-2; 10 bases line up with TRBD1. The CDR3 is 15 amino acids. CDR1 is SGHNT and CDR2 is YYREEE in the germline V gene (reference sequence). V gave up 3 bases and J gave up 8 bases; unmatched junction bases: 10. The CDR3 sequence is CASSYAGTGARGYTF. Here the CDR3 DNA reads TGTGCCAGCAGCTACGCCGGGACAGGGGCTCGGGGCTACACCTTC.